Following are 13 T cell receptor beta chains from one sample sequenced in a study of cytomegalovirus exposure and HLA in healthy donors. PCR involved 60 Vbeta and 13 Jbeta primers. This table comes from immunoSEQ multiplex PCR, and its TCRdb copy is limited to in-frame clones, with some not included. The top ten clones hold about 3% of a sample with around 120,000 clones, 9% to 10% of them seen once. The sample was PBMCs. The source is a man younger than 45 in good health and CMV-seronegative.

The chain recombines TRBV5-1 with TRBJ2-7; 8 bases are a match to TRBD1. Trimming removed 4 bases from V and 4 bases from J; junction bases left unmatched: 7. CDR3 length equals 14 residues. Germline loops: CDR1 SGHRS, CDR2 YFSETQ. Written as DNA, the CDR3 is TGCGCCAGCAGCCGTCAGGACAGGGAATACGAGCAGTACTTC. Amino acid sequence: CASSRQDREYEQYF.

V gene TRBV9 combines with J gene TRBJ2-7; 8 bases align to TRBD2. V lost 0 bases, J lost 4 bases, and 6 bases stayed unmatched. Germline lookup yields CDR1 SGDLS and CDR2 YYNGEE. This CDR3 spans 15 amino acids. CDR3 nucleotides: TGTGCCAGCAGCGTAGACCTCGGGGGGGGGTACGAGCAGTACTTC. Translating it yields CASSVDLGGGYEQYF.

The CDR3 DNA reads as TGTGCCAGCAGCTTGATAGCGGGGGGAAGATACGAGCAGTACTTC. Translated: CASSLIAGGRYEQYF. This chain joins TRBV5-4 and TRBJ2-7; 10 bases are a match to TRBD2. The CDR3 sequence is 15 residues long. Per the germline V gene, CDR1 is SGHNT and CDR2 is YYREEE (reference sequence). V trimming: 1 base; J trimming: 4 bases; junction bases outside the gene matches: 5.

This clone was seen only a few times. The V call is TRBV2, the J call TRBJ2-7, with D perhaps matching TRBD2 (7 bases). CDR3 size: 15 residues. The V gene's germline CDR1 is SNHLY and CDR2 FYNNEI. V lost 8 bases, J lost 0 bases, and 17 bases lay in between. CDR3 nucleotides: TGTGCCAGCGGAGGGGGAGGGATGAGCTCCTACGAGCAGTACTTC. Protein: CASGGGGMSSYEQYF.

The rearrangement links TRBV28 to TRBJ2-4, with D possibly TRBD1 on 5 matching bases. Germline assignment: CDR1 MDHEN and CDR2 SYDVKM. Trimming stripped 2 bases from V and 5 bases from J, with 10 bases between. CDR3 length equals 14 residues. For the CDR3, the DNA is TGTGCCAGCAGTTTACGGCAGGGCGAAAACATTCAGTACTTC. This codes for CASSLRQGENIQYF.

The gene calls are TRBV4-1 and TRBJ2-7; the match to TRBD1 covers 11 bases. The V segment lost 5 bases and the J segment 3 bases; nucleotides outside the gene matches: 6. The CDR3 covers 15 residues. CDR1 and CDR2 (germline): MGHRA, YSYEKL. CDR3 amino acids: CASSDGTGGVYEQYF. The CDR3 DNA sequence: TGCGCCAGCAGCGACGGGACAGGGGGTGTCTACGAGCAGTACTTC.

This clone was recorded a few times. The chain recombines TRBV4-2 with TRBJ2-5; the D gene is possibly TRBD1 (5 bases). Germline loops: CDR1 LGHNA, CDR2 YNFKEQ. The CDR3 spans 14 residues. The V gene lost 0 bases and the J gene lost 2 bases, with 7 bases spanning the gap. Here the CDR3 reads CASSQDKGQETQYF. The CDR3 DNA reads TGTGCCAGCAGCCAAGATAAGGGGCAAGAGACCCAGTACTTC.

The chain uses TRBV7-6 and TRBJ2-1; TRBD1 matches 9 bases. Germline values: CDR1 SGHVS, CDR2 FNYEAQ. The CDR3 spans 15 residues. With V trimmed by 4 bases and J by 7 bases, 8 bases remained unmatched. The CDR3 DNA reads TGTGCCAGCAGCTCTGGCGGGACAGGGAAGAATGAGCAGTTCTTC. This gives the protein CASSSGGTGKNEQFF.

The CDR3 nucleotides read TGTGCCAGCAGCTCATGGGGACTAGCGGGGGCCGAGCAGTACTTC. As protein: CASSSWGLAGAEQYF. The chain recombines TRBV7-2 with TRBJ2-7; 14 nucleotides match TRBD2. V shed 4 bases and J 6 bases; nucleotides not matched to a gene: 5. Germline assignment: CDR1 SGHTA and CDR2 FQGNSA. This CDR3 is built from 15 residues.

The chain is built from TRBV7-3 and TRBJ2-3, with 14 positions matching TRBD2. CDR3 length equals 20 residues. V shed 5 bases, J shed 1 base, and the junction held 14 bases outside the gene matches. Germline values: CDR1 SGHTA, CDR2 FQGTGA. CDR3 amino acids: CASSPGTSGRWPLGTDTQYF. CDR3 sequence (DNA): TGTGCCAGCAGCCCCGGGACTAGCGGGAGATGGCCCTTGGGCACAGATACGCAGTATTTT.

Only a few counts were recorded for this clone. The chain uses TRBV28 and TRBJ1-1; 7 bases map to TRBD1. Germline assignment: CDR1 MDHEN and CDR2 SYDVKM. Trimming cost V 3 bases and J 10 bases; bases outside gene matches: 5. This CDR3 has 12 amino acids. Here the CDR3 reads CASSFQGVGAFF. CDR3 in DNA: TGTGCCAGCAGTTTTCAGGGGGTGGGAGCTTTCTTT.

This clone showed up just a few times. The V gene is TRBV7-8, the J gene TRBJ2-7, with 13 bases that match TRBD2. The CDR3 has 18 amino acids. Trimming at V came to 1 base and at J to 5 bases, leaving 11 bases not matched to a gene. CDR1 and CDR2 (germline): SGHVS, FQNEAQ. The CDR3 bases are TGTGCCAGCAGCTTAGTTACTAGCGGGAGGGTTGGGCTAAACGAGCAGTACTTC. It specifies CASSLVTSGRVGLNEQYF.

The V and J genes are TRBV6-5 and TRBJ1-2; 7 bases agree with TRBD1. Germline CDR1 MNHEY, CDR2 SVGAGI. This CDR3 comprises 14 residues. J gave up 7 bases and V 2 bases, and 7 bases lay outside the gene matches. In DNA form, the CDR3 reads TGTGCCAGCAGTTACGACGACAGGGTCGGTGGCTACACCTTC. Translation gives CASSYDDRVGGYTF.